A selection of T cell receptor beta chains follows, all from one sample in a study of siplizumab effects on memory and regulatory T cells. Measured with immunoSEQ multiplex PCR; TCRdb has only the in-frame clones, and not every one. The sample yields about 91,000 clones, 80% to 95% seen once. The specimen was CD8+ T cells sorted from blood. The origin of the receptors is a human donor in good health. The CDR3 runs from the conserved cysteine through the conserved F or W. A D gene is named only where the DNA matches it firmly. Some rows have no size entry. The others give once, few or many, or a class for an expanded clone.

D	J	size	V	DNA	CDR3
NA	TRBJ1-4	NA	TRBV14	TGTGCCAGCAGCCAAGTTGTCTCGAGGGATGAAAAACTGTTTTTT	CASSQVVSRDEKLFF
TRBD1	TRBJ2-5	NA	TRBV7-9	TGTGCCACCCGGACAGGTTCCTCCCAAGAGACCCAGTACTTC	CATRTGSSQETQYF
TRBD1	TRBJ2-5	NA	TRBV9	TGTGCCAGCAGCACACAAGGGGGCTACCAAGAGACCCAGTACTTC	CASSTQGGYQETQYF
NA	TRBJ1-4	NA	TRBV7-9	TGTGCCAGCAGCCCCGGACCAACGGCTAATGAAAAACTGTTTTTT	CASSPGPTANEKLFF
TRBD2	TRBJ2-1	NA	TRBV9	TGTGCCAGCAGCCCTGGTCGTAGCGGGGACTACAATGAGCAGTTCTTC	CASSPGRSGDYNEQFF
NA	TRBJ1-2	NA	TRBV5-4	TGTGCCAGCAGCTGGGGGGCTAGTGGCTACACCTTC	CASSWGASGYTF
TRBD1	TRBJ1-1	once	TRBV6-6	TGTGCCAGCAGTTACCCGAGCGTCAGGGGGCAAACTGAAGCTTTCTTT	CASSYPSVRGQTEAFF
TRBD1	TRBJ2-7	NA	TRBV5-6	TGTGCCAGCAGCCGCAGGGGGTTCCCCTACGAGCAGTACTTC	CASSRRGFPYEQYF
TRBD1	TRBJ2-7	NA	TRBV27	TGTGCCAGCAGTCTTGGACAGGGGGTCGAGCAGTACTTC	CASSLGQGVEQYF
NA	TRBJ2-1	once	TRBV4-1	TGCGCCAGCAGGGACACGGGGGGCACTAACAATGAGCAGTTCTTC	CASRDTGGTNNEQFF
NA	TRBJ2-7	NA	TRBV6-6	TGTGCCAGCAGTTACTCAATCTCCCCTCCCGGCCACGAGCAGTACTTC	CASSYSISPPGHEQYF
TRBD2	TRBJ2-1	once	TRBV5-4	TGTGCCAGCAGCTACCCTAGCGGGGGTGACAATGAGCAGTTCTTC	CASSYPSGGDNEQFF
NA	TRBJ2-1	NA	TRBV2	TGTGCCAGCAGTGATTCCCGCTACAATGAGCAGTTCTTC	CASSDSRYNEQFF
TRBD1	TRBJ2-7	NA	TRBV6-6	TGTGCCAGCAGAGACAGGGGATTCGCCTACGAGCAGTACTTC	CASRDRGFAYEQYF
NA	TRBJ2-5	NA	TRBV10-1	TGCGCCAGCAGTGTGTTGAGGGGGTGGGAGACCCAGTACTTC	CASSVLRGWETQYF
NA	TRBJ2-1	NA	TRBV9	TGTGCCAGCAGCCCCGGCTCGACGGTATGGTATGAGCAGTTCTTC	CASSPGSTVWYEQFF
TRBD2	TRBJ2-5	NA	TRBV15	TGTGCCACCAGCACTACTAGCGGGGGGAAAGAGACCCAGTACTTC	CATSTTSGGKETQYF
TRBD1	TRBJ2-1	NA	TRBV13	TGTGCCAGCAGCCCCTCGTCGACAGGGACATACAATGAGCAGTTCTTC	CASSPSSTGTYNEQFF
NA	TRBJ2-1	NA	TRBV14	TGTGCCAGCAGCCCGCCGGGCGGCTACAATGAGCAGTTCTTC	CASSPPGGYNEQFF
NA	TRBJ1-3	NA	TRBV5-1	TGCGCCAGCAGAGAAGGTAACTCTGGAAACACCATATATTTT	CASREGNSGNTIYF
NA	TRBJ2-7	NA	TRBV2	TGTGCCAGCAGTGAAGCGCTTCAGAAAACCTACGAGCAGTACTTC	CASSEALQKTYEQYF
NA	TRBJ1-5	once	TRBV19	TGTGCCAGTAGTTGGGCAGCCAGTAATCAGCCCCAGCATTTT	CASSWAASNQPQHF
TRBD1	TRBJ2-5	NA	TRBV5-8	TGTGCCAGCAGCCCGGGACAGGGTGTGGAGACCCAGTACTTC	CASSPGQGVETQYF
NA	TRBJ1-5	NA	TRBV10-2	TGCGCCAGCAGTGAAGGGGCCCCTTGGCCCCAGCATTTT	CASSEGAPWPQHF
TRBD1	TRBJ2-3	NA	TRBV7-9	TGTGCCAGCAGCTTGGGGACAGGCTGGGGTACAGATACGCAGTATTTT	CASSLGTGWGTDTQYF
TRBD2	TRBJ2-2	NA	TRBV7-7	TGTGCTAGCAGCTTAACTAGCGGGGGGAAGGACACCGGGGAGCTGTTTTTT	CASSLTSGGKDTGELFF
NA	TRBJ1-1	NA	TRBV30	TGTGCCTGGAGTCCGGGTTGGGGTGAAGCTTTCTTT	CAWSPGWGEAFF
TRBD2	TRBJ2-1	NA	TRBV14	TGTGCCAGCAGCCCGACTTTAGCGGGAAGCTCCTACAATGAGCAGTTCTTC	CASSPTLAGSSYNEQFF
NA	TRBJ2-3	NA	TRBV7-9	TGTGCCAGCAGCAATTGGGCTGGGGCTAGCACAGATACGCAGTATTTT	CASSNWAGASTDTQYF
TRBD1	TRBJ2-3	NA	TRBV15	TGTGCCACCAGCACCCTCAGGGGGCGCGACACAGATACGCAGTATTTT	CATSTLRGRDTDTQYF
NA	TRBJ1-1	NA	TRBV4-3	TGCGCCAGCAGCCAAGATCACGGGGCACCAAACACTGAAGCTTTCTTT	CASSQDHGAPNTEAFF
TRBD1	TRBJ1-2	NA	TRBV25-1	TGTGCCAGCAGTGATCTCAGGACAGGGGATGGCTACACCTTC	CASSDLRTGDGYTF
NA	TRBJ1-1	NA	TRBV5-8	TGTGCCAGCAGCTTGGGGCTGGGAGCTGAAGCTTTCTTT	CASSLGLGAEAFF
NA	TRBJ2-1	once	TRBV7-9	TGTGCCAGCAGCGGAGAGGTTTCAGGAGACAATGAGCAGTTCTTC	CASSGEVSGDNEQFF
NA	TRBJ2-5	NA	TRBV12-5	TGTGCTAGTGGTTTGGCGCGACCGAACCAAGAGACCCAGTACTTC	CASGLARPNQETQYF